This T cell receptor beta chain was identified during a study of STAT5B mutations in CD4+ large granular lymphocyte leukemia. About this clone itself: Its cognate antigen is unknown.

The CDR3 spans 14 residues. Germline CDR1 is SNHLY and CDR2 is FYNNEI. Trimming took off 3 bases at V and 4 bases at J, with 12 bases between the two ends. General study points: TRBV06-family usage was enriched in top patient clones (8/27) versus controls (2/35). No patients shared main leukemic clonotypes, though less than 30% appeared at low frequency elsewhere.

Profiled with immunoSEQ multiplex PCR; TCRdb holds only in-frame clones, not every one. The sample yields 30,000 to 35,000 clones, roughly 80% seen once. The chain recombines TRBV2 with TRBJ2-5, with D possibly called TRBD1 or TRBD2 (6 bases each). Sequencing was carried out using CD4+ T cells from blood buffy coats. This TCR came from a human donor in good health. The CDR3 DNA sequence: TGTGCCAGCAGTGACTCCGGGGGCACAGAGACCCAGTACTTC. Translating it yields CASSDSGGTETQYF.